Listed below are T cell receptor beta chains from one sample, sequenced in a study of graft-versus-host responses after intestinal transplantation. Their specific antigens are unknown. Only in-frame clones appear in the TCRdb table, and some are missing; sequencing was by immunoSEQ multiplex PCR. The sample has 80,000 to 90,000 clones, approximately 92% seen once. This sample comprised unstimulated CD4+ T cells sorted from spleen or lymph node cells, obtained before intestinal transplant. The receptors were gathered from a human donor who received an intestinal transplant. Each CDR3 is given with its conserved first and last residue. D genes are given only for firm matches. Expanded clones are given a class, and other clones once, few, many or no size at all.

j_call: TRBJ2-5
d_call: .
v_call: TRBV18
clone_size: .
cdr3_aa: CASSPGSLETQYF
cdr3_nt: TGTGCCAGCTCACCCGGCAGTTTAGAGACCCAGTACTTC

j_call: TRBJ2-1
d_call: TRBD2
v_call: TRBV7-8
clone_size: .
cdr3_aa: CASSSPGLAGANEQFF
cdr3_nt: TGTGCCAGCAGCTCCCCGGGACTAGCGGGAGCCAATGAGCAGTTCTTC

j_call: TRBJ1-2
d_call: .
v_call: TRBV11-1
clone_size: .
cdr3_aa: CASSLTGVGLSGYTF
cdr3_nt: TGTGCCAGCAGCTTAACTGGTGTCGGGTTGAGTGGCTACACCTTC

j_call: TRBJ2-7
d_call: .
v_call: TRBV10-3
clone_size: .
cdr3_aa: CAISYGTPEEQYF
cdr3_nt: TGTGCCATCAGTTACGGGACTCCCGAAGAGCAGTACTTC

j_call: TRBJ1-4
d_call: .
v_call: TRBV6-5
clone_size: .
cdr3_aa: CASSYSIAGGEKLFF
cdr3_nt: TGTGCCAGCAGTTACTCCATCGCTGGTGGGGAAAAACTGTTTTTT

j_call: TRBJ2-1
d_call: .
v_call: TRBV27
clone_size: .
cdr3_aa: CASSFPGLQTNEQFF
cdr3_nt: TGTGCCAGCAGTTTCCCGGGACTCCAGACCAATGAGCAGTTCTTC

j_call: TRBJ1-1
d_call: .
v_call: TRBV9
clone_size: .
cdr3_aa: CASSVGSGTNTEAFF
cdr3_nt: TGTGCCAGCAGCGTAGGATCAGGGACGAACACTGAAGCTTTCTTT

j_call: TRBJ1-3
d_call: .
v_call: TRBV7-9
clone_size: few
cdr3_aa: CASSWSWGGGSGNTIYF
cdr3_nt: TGTGCCAGCAGCTGGAGTTGGGGGGGCGGCTCTGGAAACACCATATATTTT

j_call: TRBJ2-1
d_call: .
v_call: TRBV5-6
clone_size: once
cdr3_aa: CASSSLTAVSYNEQFF
cdr3_nt: TGTGCCAGCAGCTCTCTGACGGCCGTTTCCTACAATGAGCAGTTCTTC

j_call: TRBJ2-3
d_call: TRBD1
v_call: TRBV25-1
clone_size: .
cdr3_aa: CASSRQGPSTDTQYF
cdr3_nt: TGTGCCAGCAGCAGACAGGGTCCTAGCACAGATACGCAGTATTTT

j_call: TRBJ2-7
d_call: TRBD2
v_call: TRBV6-1
clone_size: .
cdr3_aa: CASSHVAGVFYEQYF
cdr3_nt: TGTGCCAGCAGCCACGTAGCGGGTGTCTTCTACGAGCAGTACTTC

j_call: TRBJ1-3
d_call: TRBD1
v_call: TRBV18
clone_size: .
cdr3_aa: CASSPLSRGRLLSGNTIYF
cdr3_nt: TGTGCCAGCTCACCTCTTTCCAGGGGGCGTTTATTATCTGGAAACACCATATATTTT

j_call: TRBJ2-1
d_call: .
v_call: TRBV11-2
clone_size: .
cdr3_aa: CASRRVNNNEQFF
cdr3_nt: TGTGCCAGCAGACGGGTTAACAACAATGAGCAGTTCTTC

j_call: TRBJ1-6
d_call: TRBD1
v_call: TRBV14
clone_size: once
cdr3_aa: CASSLTGYNSPLHF
cdr3_nt: TGTGCCAGCAGCCTGACAGGGTATAATTCACCCCTCCACTTT

j_call: TRBJ2-7
d_call: TRBD1
v_call: TRBV7-8
clone_size: .
cdr3_aa: CASSSRTGESYEQYF
cdr3_nt: TGTGCCAGCAGCTCCCGGACAGGGGAGTCCTACGAGCAGTACTTC

j_call: TRBJ2-7
d_call: .
v_call: TRBV28
clone_size: .
cdr3_aa: CASSHSYEQYF
cdr3_nt: TGTGCCAGCAGTCACTCCTACGAGCAGTACTTC

j_call: TRBJ1-1
d_call: .
v_call: TRBV29-1
clone_size: once
cdr3_aa: CSVHTPTGRLEAFF
cdr3_nt: TGCAGCGTCCACACACCCACTGGACGGCTCGAAGCTTTCTTT

j_call: TRBJ2-7
d_call: TRBD1
v_call: TRBV25-1
clone_size: .
cdr3_aa: CASSELATGPLYEQYF
cdr3_nt: TGTGCCAGCAGTGAATTAGCGACAGGGCCCTTATACGAGCAGTACTTC

j_call: TRBJ1-2
d_call: .
v_call: TRBV15
clone_size: .
cdr3_aa: CATSRAGNSMHLYGYTF
cdr3_nt: TGTGCCACCAGCAGAGCGGGGAATTCAATGCACCTTTATGGCTACACCTTC

j_call: TRBJ2-1
d_call: .
v_call: TRBV9
clone_size: .
cdr3_aa: CASSVLTDRNNEQFF
cdr3_nt: TGTGCCAGCAGCGTACTCACCGACAGGAACAATGAGCAGTTCTTC

j_call: TRBJ2-4
d_call: .
v_call: TRBV5-6
clone_size: .
cdr3_aa: CASSLGLAKNIQYF
cdr3_nt: TGTGCCAGCAGCTTGGGACTAGCCAAAAACATTCAGTACTTC

j_call: TRBJ1-6
d_call: TRBD1
v_call: TRBV7-9
clone_size: .
cdr3_aa: CASSSRDRDSPLHF
cdr3_nt: TGTGCCAGCAGCTCCCGGGACAGGGATTCACCCCTCCACTTT

j_call: TRBJ2-7
d_call: TRBD2
v_call: TRBV6-5
clone_size: .
cdr3_aa: CATRTSGRRYEQYF
cdr3_nt: TGTGCCACGAGGACTAGCGGGAGGCGATACGAGCAGTACTTC

j_call: TRBJ2-7
d_call: TRBD2
v_call: TRBV7-8
clone_size: .
cdr3_aa: CASSPLGLAGESYEQYF
cdr3_nt: TGTGCCAGCAGCCCCCTGGGACTAGCGGGGGAATCGTACGAGCAGTACTTC

j_call: TRBJ1-1
d_call: .
v_call: TRBV6-1
clone_size: once
cdr3_aa: CASSEALRFRENTEAFF
cdr3_nt: TGTGCCAGCAGTGAAGCGCTTCGATTCAGGGAGAACACTGAAGCTTTCTTT

j_call: TRBJ2-5
d_call: TRBD2
v_call: TRBV27
clone_size: .
cdr3_aa: CASSFTSGRETQYF
cdr3_nt: TGTGCCAGCAGTTTTACTAGCGGGAGGGAGACCCAGTACTTC

j_call: TRBJ2-7
d_call: TRBD2
v_call: TRBV27
clone_size: few
cdr3_aa: CASTPIAGGPYEQYF
cdr3_nt: TGTGCCAGCACCCCAATAGCGGGAGGGCCATACGAGCAGTACTTC

j_call: TRBJ2-1
d_call: TRBD2
v_call: TRBV27
clone_size: .
cdr3_aa: CASSSVAGGQSSYNEQFF
cdr3_nt: TGTGCCAGCAGTTCAGTAGCGGGAGGCCAGAGCTCCTACAATGAGCAGTTCTTC

j_call: TRBJ2-1
d_call: .
v_call: TRBV11-2
clone_size: .
cdr3_aa: CASSLDRTDEQFF
cdr3_nt: TGTGCCAGCAGCTTAGATCGGACGGATGAGCAGTTCTTC

j_call: TRBJ2-7
d_call: TRBD2
v_call: TRBV18
clone_size: .
cdr3_aa: CASSPRRGSSYEQYF
cdr3_nt: TGTGCCAGCTCACCTAGGCGGGGGAGCTCCTACGAGCAGTACTTC

j_call: TRBJ1-5
d_call: .
v_call: TRBV6-5
clone_size: .
cdr3_aa: CASSYEGDQPQHF
cdr3_nt: TGTGCCAGCAGTTACGAGGGGGATCAGCCCCAGCATTTT

j_call: TRBJ1-3
d_call: .
v_call: TRBV18
clone_size: .
cdr3_aa: CASSPDPSGNTIYF
cdr3_nt: TGTGCCAGCTCACCTGACCCGTCTGGAAACACCATATATTTT